The rows below give T cell receptor beta chains drawn from one sample of a study of blood T cell repertoires in COVID-19. Profiled with immunoSEQ multiplex PCR; TCRdb holds only in-frame clones, not every one. The table includes about 230,000 clones, over 70% detected once. The sample taken for sequencing was PBMCs or T cells enriched from blood (not recorded which). The receptors originated from a woman aged 30 to 39 who had been exposed to COVID-19. Both conserved end residues are part of each CDR3. Fields, in order: J gene, V gene, D gene, clone size, CDR3 protein, CDR3 DNA. The D gene is left open where the match is weak. Size tells how often a clone was seen (once, few, many) or the class of an expanded clone, and some rows leave it out.

J: TRBJ2-2; V: TRBV5-4; D: .; size: .; CDR3: CASTLDLTGLTGELFF; DNA: TGTGCCAGCACCTTGGATTTAACAGGGCTCACCGGGGAGCTGTTTTTT
J: TRBJ2-7; V: TRBV11-2; D: .; size: .; CDR3: CASSHSYEQYF; DNA: TGTGCCAGCAGCCATTCATACGAGCAGTACTTC
J: TRBJ2-7; V: TRBV13; D: .; size: .; CDR3: CASSPKYSYEQYF; DNA: TGTGCCAGCAGCCCAAAATACAGCTACGAGCAGTACTTC
J: TRBJ2-7; V: TRBV4-2; D: TRBD2; size: .; CDR3: CASSQDSTSGGSYEQYF; DNA: TGTGCCAGCAGCCAAGACTCAACTAGCGGGGGATCCTACGAGCAGTACTTC
J: TRBJ2-1; V: TRBV28; D: TRBD2; size: .; CDR3: CASSSFSGGSYNEQFF; DNA: TGTGCCAGCAGTTCCTTCAGCGGGGGTTCCTACAATGAGCAGTTCTTC
J: TRBJ2-2; V: TRBV28; D: TRBD1; size: .; CDR3: CAGQEYTGELFF; DNA: TGTGCCGGACAGGAGTACACCGGGGAGCTGTTTTTT
J: TRBJ1-4; V: TRBV15; D: .; size: .; CDR3: CATSRKPPVAEKLFF; DNA: TGTGCCACCAGCAGAAAACCCCCTGTAGCTGAAAAACTGTTTTTT
J: TRBJ2-3; V: TRBV12-3/TRBV12-4; D: TRBD1; size: .; CDR3: CASTYRGRGNF; DNA: TGTGCCAGCACGTACAGGGGGCGCGGAAATTTT
J: TRBJ1-2; V: TRBV5-1; D: .; size: .; CDR3: CASRAGGPYGYTF; DNA: TGCGCCAGCAGGGCGGGGGGACCCTATGGCTACACCTTC
J: TRBJ1-2; V: TRBV3-1/TRBV3-2; D: .; size: few; CDR3: CASSRGRQNYGYTF; DNA: TGTGCCAGCAGCCGCGGACGACAGAACTATGGCTACACCTTC
J: TRBJ1-6; V: TRBV5-1; D: .; size: .; CDR3: CASTRGVYNSPLHF; DNA: TGCGCCAGCACCCGGGGTGTCTATAATTCACCCCTCCACTTT
J: TRBJ1-1; V: TRBV7-2; D: .; size: .; CDR3: CASSLSSQGGNTEAFF; DNA: TGTGCCAGCAGCCTTAGCTCTCAGGGAGGGAACACTGAAGCTTTCTTT
J: TRBJ1-1; V: TRBV27; D: .; size: .; CDR3: CASSYLGGSTEAFF; DNA: TGTGCCAGCAGTTATCTGGGGGGTTCCACTGAAGCTTTCTTT
J: TRBJ1-4; V: TRBV3-1/TRBV3-2; D: .; size: .; CDR3: CASRTHADANEKLFF; DNA: TGTGCCAGCAGGACTCATGCCGATGCTAATGAAAAACTGTTTTTT